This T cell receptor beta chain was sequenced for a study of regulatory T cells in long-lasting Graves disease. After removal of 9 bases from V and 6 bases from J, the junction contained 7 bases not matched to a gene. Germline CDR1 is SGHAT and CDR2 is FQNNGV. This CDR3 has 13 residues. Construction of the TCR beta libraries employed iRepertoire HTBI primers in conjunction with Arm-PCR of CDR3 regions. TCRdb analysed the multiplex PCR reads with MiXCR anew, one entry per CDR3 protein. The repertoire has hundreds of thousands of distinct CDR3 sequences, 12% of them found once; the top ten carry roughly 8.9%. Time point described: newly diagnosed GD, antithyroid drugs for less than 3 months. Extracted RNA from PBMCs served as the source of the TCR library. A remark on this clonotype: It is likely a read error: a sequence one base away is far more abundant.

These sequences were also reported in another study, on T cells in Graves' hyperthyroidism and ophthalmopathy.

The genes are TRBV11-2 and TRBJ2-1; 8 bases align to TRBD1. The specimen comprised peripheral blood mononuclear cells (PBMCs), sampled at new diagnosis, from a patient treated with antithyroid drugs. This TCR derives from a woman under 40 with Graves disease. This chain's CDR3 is CARSETGANEQFF. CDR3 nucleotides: TGTGCCAGAAGTGAGACAGGGGCCAATGAGCAGTTCTTC. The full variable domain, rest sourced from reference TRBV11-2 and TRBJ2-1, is EAGVAQSPRYKIIEKRQSVAFWCNPISGHATLYWYQQILGQGPKLLIQFQNNGVVDDSQLPKDRFSAERLKGVDSTLKIQPAKLEDSAVYLCARSETGANEQFFGPGTRLTVL.